This entry lists 7 T cell receptor beta chains sequenced from one sample in a study of technical replicates of blood from a handful of donors. The method was immunoSEQ multiplex PCR; TCRdb's version includes in-frame clones alone and lacks a portion of them. The table lists tens of thousands of clones, approximately 75% of them singletons. Sequencing used PBMCs. The receptors originated from a human donor in good health. Some clones in this sample may be carry-over from other donors' samples.

This clone was observed a handful of times. The chain has TRBV5-1 and TRBJ2-5; no clear D. Trimming removed 3 bases at V and 3 bases at J, with 6 bases between. Per germline, CDR1 SGHRS and CDR2 YFSETQ. The CDR3 totals 12 residues. The CDR3 here is CASSWAEETQYF. For the CDR3, the DNA is TGCGCCAGCAGCTGGGCTGAAGAGACCCAGTACTTC.

The CDR3 bases are TGTGCCAGCAGTGACGAGGGACTAGCGGGAGCCACGGCCGGGGAGCTGTTTTTT. Translating it yields CASSDEGLAGATAGELFF. This sequence joins TRBV25-1 and TRBJ2-2; 14 bases match TRBD2. The CDR3 sequence is 18 residues long. Per germline, CDR1 MGHDK and CDR2 SYGVNS. Unmatched junction bases numbered 9, after V lost 3 bases and J lost 6 bases.

This clone was found a few times. The genes are TRBV5-1 and TRBJ1-1, with TRBD1 matching over 7 bases. The CDR3 has 13 amino acids. V lost 3 bases, J lost 5 bases, and 4 bases stayed unmatched. Germline V lookup: CDR1 SGHRS, CDR2 YFSETQ. CDR3 nucleotides: TGCGCCAGCAGCTACGAACAGGGGACTGAAGCTTTCTTT. The encoded protein is CASSYEQGTEAFF.

Details on this clone: One base away lies a much larger clone, so this may be a sequencing read error. This rearrangement joins TRBV2 to TRBJ1-6, with D perhaps TRBD1 (6 bases). The germline V gene has CDR1 SNHLY and CDR2 FYNNEI. CDR3 length: 14 amino acids. The V gene lost 6 bases and the J gene lost 3 bases, with 9 bases spanning the gap. CDR3 sequence (DNA): TGTGCCAGCAGCGAGGACAGCTATAATTCACCCCTCCACTTT. It specifies CASSEDSYNSPLHF.

CDR3 loop: CAWSVPNRETTEAFF. CDR3 coding DNA: TGTGCCTGGAGTGTACCGAACAGGGAGACCACTGAAGCTTTCTTT. J is TRBJ1-1 and V is TRBV30; TRBD1 is a possible D gene (6 bases). Germline V gives CDR1 GTSNPN, CDR2 SVGIG (reference sequence). This CDR3 has 15 residues. V shed 0 bases and J shed 4 bases, with 15 bases lying between them.

The chain joins TRBV9 to TRBJ2-7; 8 bases agree with TRBD1. Per germline, CDR1 SGDLS and CDR2 YYNGEE. After removal of 3 bases from V and 5 bases from J, the junction contained 7 bases not matched to a gene. CDR3 length: 14 residues. CDR3 residues: CASSARTGTHEQYF. In nucleotides, the CDR3 is TGTGCCAGCAGCGCTAGGACAGGGACCCACGAGCAGTACTTC.

This clone was observed a few times. J is TRBJ2-1 and V is TRBV20-1; D gene uncertain. The length of the CDR3 is 11 residues. Trimming shortened V by 5 bases and J by 9 bases, and 11 bases separated the two germline ends. Germline V lookup: CDR1 DFQATT, CDR2 SNEGSKA (reference sequence). The DNA for the CDR3 is TGCAGTGCTGGGCCGGAAGGTGAGCAGTTCTTC. Encoded protein: CSAGPEGEQFF.